The 23 T cell receptor beta chains in this list originate from one sample, sequenced in a study of shared clonotypes between healthy human individuals. Only in-frame clones appear in the TCRdb table, and some are missing; sequencing was by immunoSEQ multiplex PCR. The sample includes roughly 1,100,000 clones, under 80% of them seen just once. The sequenced material came from memory CD4+ T cells sorted from blood. Subset of the sample: CD45RA-negative fraction. The receptors here all came from a man in his late teens or twenties in good health.

As for this clone: In the same sample, other DNA sequences code for this CDR3. The CDR3 reads CASSSQGPNTEAFF. In DNA form, the CDR3 reads TGCGCCAGCAGCTCCCAGGGTCCGAACACTGAAGCTTTCTTT. V is TRBV5-1 and J is TRBJ1-1, with D maybe TRBD1 (5 bases). Germline-derived CDR1 and CDR2 are SGHRS and YFSETQ. The V end lost 3 bases, the J end lost 1 base, and 10 bases lay between the germline ends. The CDR3 extends over 14 amino acids.

The chain links TRBV5-5 to TRBJ2-5; D not certain. The CDR3 consists of 15 residues. Germline V gene sequence: CDR1 SGHKS, CDR2 YYEKEE (reference sequence). The germline V and J ends were trimmed by 0 bases and 1 base, with 10 bases remaining between them. CDR3 DNA: TGTGCCAGCAGCTTGGAGGGAAGGCCCCAAGAGACCCAGTACTTC. Translating gives CASSLEGRPQETQYF.

The chain combines TRBV30 with TRBJ1-4, with D unresolved. The CDR3 has 14 amino acids. V shed 0 bases and J shed 7 bases, with 12 bases lying between them. In germline, CDR1 is GTSNPN, CDR2 SVGIG (reference sequence). The CDR3 protein is CAWSVTQAGEKLFF. For the CDR3, the DNA is TGTGCCTGGAGTGTCACGCAGGCAGGTGAAAAACTGTTTTTT. Full variable domain (remainder filled in from reference TRBV30 and TRBJ1-4): SQTIHQWPATLVQPVGSPLSLECTVEGTSNPNLYWYRQAAGRGLQLLFYSVGIGQISSEVPQNLSASRPQDRQFILSSKKLLLSDSGFYLCAWSVTQAGEKLFFGSGTQLSVL.

This chain joins TRBV5-1 and TRBJ2-1; 10 nucleotides line up with TRBD1. After removal of 1 base from V and 0 bases from J, the junction contained 16 bases not matched to a gene. Germline loops: CDR1 SGHRS, CDR2 YFSETQ. The CDR3 runs 21 residues. Here the CDR3 reads CASSLTSRDRGFRGSYNEQFF. CDR3 nucleotide sequence: TGCGCCAGCAGCTTGACGTCCCGGGACAGGGGATTCAGGGGCTCCTACAATGAGCAGTTCTTC.

The rearrangement joins TRBV4-3 to TRBJ2-3; D is uncertain. V was pared by 1 base and J by 2 bases, with 10 bases between. The CDR3 extends over 15 amino acids. Germline V gene data show CDR1 as LGHNA and CDR2 as YSLEER. In DNA, the CDR3 is TGCGCCAGCAGCCAAGGGGCCAGAGTCACAGATACGCAGTATTTT. Its protein product is CASSQGARVTDTQYF.

The rearrangement links TRBV30 to TRBJ1-1; D unresolved. CDR3 length: 15 amino acids. Trimming removed 3 bases from V and 2 bases from J, with 16 bases in between. The germline V gene encodes CDR1 GTSNPN and CDR2 SVGIG (reference sequence). The CDR3 DNA reads TGTGCCTGGAGGGTTTACTCGGGCCGAAACACTGAAGCTTTCTTT. It yields the protein CAWRVYSGRNTEAFF. Full variable domain (rest looked up from reference TRBV30 and TRBJ1-1): SQTIHQWPATLVQPVGSPLSLECTVEGTSNPNLYWYRQAAGRGLQLLFYSVGIGQISSEVPQNLSASRPQDRQFILSSKKLLLSDSGFYLCAWRVYSGRNTEAFFGQGTRLTVV.

CDR3 in amino acids: CAISATGGQETQYF. CDR3 coding DNA: TGTGCCATCAGTGCTACAGGGGGCCAAGAGACCCAGTACTTC. The chain employs TRBV10-3 and TRBJ2-5, with 8 bases matching TRBD1. With V trimmed by 4 bases and J by 1 base, 2 bases remained unmatched. The CDR3 spans 14 residues. In germline, CDR1 is ENHRY, CDR2 SYGVKD.

J is TRBJ2-1 and V is TRBV15; the match to TRBD2 covers 16 bases. Trimming removed 3 bases from V and 5 bases from J; junction bases left unmatched: 16. Per the germline V gene, CDR1 is LNHNV and CDR2 is YYDKDF (reference sequence). The length of the CDR3 is 21 residues. The CDR3 loop reads CATSRPGLAGGLYLRNNEQFF. The DNA of the CDR3 is TGTGCCACCAGCAGGCCGGGACTAGCGGGGGGGCTTTACCTGAGAAACAATGAGCAGTTCTTC.

This clone was counted a single time. The genes are TRBV28 and TRBJ2-2, with 7 nucleotides matching TRBD2. This CDR3 contains 13 residues. The J segment lost 7 bases and the V segment lost 6 bases, leaving 5 bases of the junction unmatched. Germline CDR1 MDHEN, CDR2 SYDVKM. The CDR3 DNA reads as TGTGCCAGCAGCCAGGGACTACTCGGGGAGCTGTTTTTT. The encoded protein is CASSQGLLGELFF.

This CDR3 is CASSPSISYEQYF. In DNA form, the CDR3 reads TGTGCCAGCAGCCCCTCCATCTCCTACGAGCAGTACTTC. This chain joins TRBV9 and TRBJ2-7; D is undetermined. This CDR3 is 13 amino acids long. Germline V gene sequence: CDR1 SGDLS, CDR2 YYNGEE. V lost 4 bases, J lost 0 bases, and 8 bases lay in between.

The CDR3 spells CASSSLRSQRGQPQHF. In nucleotides, the CDR3 is TGTGCCAGCAGTTCCTTGAGGTCGCAAAGGGGTCAGCCCCAGCATTTT. The chain combines TRBV7-9 with TRBJ1-5, with D possibly TRBD1 on 5 matching bases. The length of the CDR3 is 16 residues. CDR1 SEHNR and CDR2 FQNEAQ come from the germline V gene (reference sequence). V dropped 6 bases and J dropped 6 bases, with 21 bases sitting between them.

This rearrangement joins TRBV7-3 to TRBJ2-3; D not certain. There are 13 residues in the CDR3. V was trimmed by 5 bases and J by 0 bases, leaving 6 bases between them. Germline CDR1 reads SGHTA; CDR2 reads FQGTGA. CDR3 nucleotides: TGTGCCAGCAGCCCCGAGAGCACAGATACGCAGTATTTT. Residues: CASSPESTDTQYF. The full variable domain, with the rest looked up from reference TRBV7-3 and TRBJ2-3, is GAGVSQTPSNKVTEKGKYVELRCDPISGHTALYWYRQSLGQGPEFLIYFQGTGAADDSGLPNDRFFAVRPEGSVSTLKIQRTERGDSAVYLCASSPESTDTQYFGPGTRLTVL.

The DNA for the CDR3 is TGCGCCAGCAGCCGAGATCGAGAGGCGGCCTCTGGCTACACCTTC. This encodes CASSRDREAASGYTF. This chain joins TRBV4-3 and TRBJ1-2; D is ambiguous. This CDR3 is 15 amino acids long. CDR1 LGHNA and CDR2 YSLEER come from the germline V gene. V was pared by 4 bases and J by 7 bases, with 19 bases between.

The chain carries TRBV11-1 and TRBJ2-4; 8 bases match TRBD2. Trimming cost V 5 bases and J 4 bases; bases outside gene matches: 10. The germline gives CDR1 SGHAT, CDR2 FQDESV (reference sequence). This CDR3 has 16 amino acids. CDR3 sequence (DNA): TGTGCCAGCAGCCCCCCCCGGGAGGGGGGAAAAAACATTCAGTACTTC. This sequence encodes CASSPPREGGKNIQYF.

Remarks on this clone: The same CDR3 arises from other DNA sequences in this sample as well. The CDR3: CASSPGQANTGELFF. Written as DNA, the CDR3 is TGTGCCAGCTCACCGGGACAGGCAAACACCGGGGAGCTGTTTTTT. This chain joins TRBV18 and TRBJ2-2; 8 nucleotides line up with TRBD1. Germline CDR1 reads KGHSH; CDR2 reads LQKENI. Unmatched junction bases numbered 2, after V lost 3 bases and J lost 2 bases. The CDR3 is 15 residues long.

The CDR3 DNA follows: TGTGCCAGCAGTGAGGCAGGGGGCGTTAGCAATCAGCCCCAGCATTTT. This gives the protein CASSEAGGVSNQPQHF. The chain carries TRBV2 and TRBJ1-5; 8 positions match TRBD1. CDR3 length equals 16 residues. CDR1 SNHLY and CDR2 FYNNEI come from the germline V gene. Germline trimming cut 3 bases from V and 0 bases from J; bases unmatched to any gene: 4.

V and J are TRBV5-1 and TRBJ1-2; 8 nucleotides agree with TRBD1. J lost 6 bases, V lost 3 bases, and 4 bases had no gene match. The CDR3 is made up of 13 amino acids. Germline CDR1 reads SGHRS; CDR2 reads YFSETQ. CDR3 in DNA: TGCGCCAGCAGCTCGAACAGGGGGGATGGCTACACCTTC. Protein product: CASSSNRGDGYTF.

V is TRBV28 and J is TRBJ1-4, with D perhaps matching TRBD1 (6 bases). Germline V gene lookup returns CDR1 MDHEN and CDR2 SYDVKM. V lost 7 bases and J lost 8, with 20 bases in between. This CDR3 spans 15 amino acids. The CDR3 loop is CASTKSRGKGEKLFF. CDR3 nucleotides: TGTGCCAGCACTAAATCCAGGGGTAAAGGAGAAAAACTGTTTTTT.

The V and J genes are TRBV5-6 and TRBJ2-5, with D possibly matching TRBD2 (6 bases). The CDR3 runs 14 residues. The germline V gene encodes CDR1 SGHDT and CDR2 YYEEEE. Trimming took 4 bases from V and 5 from J, leaving 15 bases between them. CDR3 region: CASSVGRSGETQYF. Written as DNA, the CDR3 is TGTGCCAGCAGCGTGGGACGAAGCGGGGAGACCCAGTACTTC.

J is TRBJ2-1 and V is TRBV27, with a possible D match to TRBD2 (5 bases). V was trimmed by 6 bases and J by 2 bases, leaving 17 bases between them. Germline V gene lookup returns CDR1 MNHEY and CDR2 SMNVEV (reference sequence). This CDR3 is built from 16 residues. CDR3 residues: CASRGSKVWAYNEQFF. CDR3 DNA sequence: TGTGCCAGCAGGGGGAGCAAGGTTTGGGCCTACAATGAGCAGTTCTTC.

V is TRBV6-1 and J is TRBJ1-2; D possibly corresponds to TRBD1 (6 bases). This CDR3 is 15 amino acids long. CDR1 and CDR2 from the germline V gene are MNHNS and SASEGT. V lost 6 bases, J lost 0 bases, and 14 bases lay in between. CDR3 nucleotide sequence: TGTGCCAGCAGGGAGACAGGACTCGCTAACTATGGCTACACCTTC. Translation: CASRETGLANYGYTF.

The chain recombines TRBV10-1 with TRBJ2-3, with D unresolved. V was pared by 8 bases and J by 1 base, with 10 bases between. Germline V CDR1 and CDR2: WNHNN, SYGVQD (reference sequence). The CDR3 sequence is 13 residues long. The CDR3 nucleotides read TGCGCCAGCTCAAAGTCGGGCACAGATACGCAGTATTTT. It codes for CASSKSGTDTQYF.

This clone came up once. The chain recombines TRBV5-5 with TRBJ1-5; D perhaps matches TRBD1 (5 bases). The V end was cut by 0 bases, the J end by 3 bases, with 10 bases between. The CDR3 is 15 residues long. Per germline, CDR1 SGHKS and CDR2 YYEKEE (reference sequence). The CDR3 DNA follows: TGTGCCAGCAGCTTGGGCGGGACCTTCAATCAGCCCCAGCATTTT. Protein: CASSLGGTFNQPQHF.